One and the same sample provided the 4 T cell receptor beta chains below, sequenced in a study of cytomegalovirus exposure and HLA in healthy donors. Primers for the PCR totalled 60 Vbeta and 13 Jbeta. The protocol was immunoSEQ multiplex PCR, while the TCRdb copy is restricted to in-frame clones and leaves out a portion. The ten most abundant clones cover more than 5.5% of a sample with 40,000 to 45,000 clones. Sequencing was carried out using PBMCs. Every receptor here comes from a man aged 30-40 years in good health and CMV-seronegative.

In DNA, the CDR3 is TGTGCCAGCAGCTTCCCCGGACAGGACGCCTACGAGCAGTACTTC. Amino acids: CASSFPGQDAYEQYF. V is TRBV7-9 and J is TRBJ2-7; 7 bases fit TRBD1. This CDR3 region has 15 residues. J gave up 2 bases and V 3 bases, and 7 bases lay outside the gene matches. Germline assignment: CDR1 SEHNR and CDR2 FQNEAQ (reference sequence).

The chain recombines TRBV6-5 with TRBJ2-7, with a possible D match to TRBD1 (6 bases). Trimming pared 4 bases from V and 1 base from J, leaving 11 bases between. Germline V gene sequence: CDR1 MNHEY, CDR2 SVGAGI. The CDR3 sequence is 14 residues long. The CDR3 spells CASSFGDTSYEQYF. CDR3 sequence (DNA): TGTGCCAGCAGTTTCGGGGACACGTCCTACGAGCAGTACTTC.

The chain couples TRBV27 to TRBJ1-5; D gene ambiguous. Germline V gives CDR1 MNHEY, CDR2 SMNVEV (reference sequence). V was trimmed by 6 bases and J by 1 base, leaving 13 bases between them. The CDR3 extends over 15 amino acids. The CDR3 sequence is CASSPLESSNQPQHF. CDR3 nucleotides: TGTGCCAGCAGCCCCCTTGAGAGCAGCAATCAGCCCCAGCATTTT.

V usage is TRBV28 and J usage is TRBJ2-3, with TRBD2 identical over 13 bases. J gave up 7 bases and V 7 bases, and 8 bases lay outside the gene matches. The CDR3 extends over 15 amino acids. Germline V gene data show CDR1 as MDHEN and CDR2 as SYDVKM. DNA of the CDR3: TGTGCCAGCACCGTGACTAGCGGGAGGTCTAATACGCAGTATTTT. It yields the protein CASTVTSGRSNTQYF.